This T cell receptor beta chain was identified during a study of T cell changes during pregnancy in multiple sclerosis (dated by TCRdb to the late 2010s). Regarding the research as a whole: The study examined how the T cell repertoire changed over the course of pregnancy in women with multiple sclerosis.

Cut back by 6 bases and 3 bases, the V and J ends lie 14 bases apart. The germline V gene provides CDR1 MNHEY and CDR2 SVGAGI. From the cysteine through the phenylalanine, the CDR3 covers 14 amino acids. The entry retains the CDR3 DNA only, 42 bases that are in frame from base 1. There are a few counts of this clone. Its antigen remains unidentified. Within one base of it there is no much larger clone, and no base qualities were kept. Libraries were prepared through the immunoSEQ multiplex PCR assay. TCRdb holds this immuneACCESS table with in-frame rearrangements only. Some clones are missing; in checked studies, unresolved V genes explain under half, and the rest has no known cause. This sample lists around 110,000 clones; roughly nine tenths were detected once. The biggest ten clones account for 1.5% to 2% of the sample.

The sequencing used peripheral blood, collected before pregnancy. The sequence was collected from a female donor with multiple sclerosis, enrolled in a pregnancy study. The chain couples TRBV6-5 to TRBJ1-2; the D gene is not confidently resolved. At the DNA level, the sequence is TGTGCCAGCAGCCGCGGGAGCGGTCACTATGGCTACACCTTC. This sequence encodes CASSRGSGHYGYTF.